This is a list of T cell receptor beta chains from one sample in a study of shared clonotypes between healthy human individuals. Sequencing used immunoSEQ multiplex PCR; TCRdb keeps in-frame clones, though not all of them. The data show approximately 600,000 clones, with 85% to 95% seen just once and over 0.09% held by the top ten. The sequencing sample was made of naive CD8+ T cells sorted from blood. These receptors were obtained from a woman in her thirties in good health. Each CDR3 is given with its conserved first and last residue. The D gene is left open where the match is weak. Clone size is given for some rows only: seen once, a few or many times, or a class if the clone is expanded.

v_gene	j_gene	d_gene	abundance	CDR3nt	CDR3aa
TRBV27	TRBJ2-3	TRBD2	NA	TGTGCCAGCAGTTTGCTTGGCGGGGGTACAGATACGCAGTATTTT	CASSLLGGGTDTQYF
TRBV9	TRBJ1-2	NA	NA	TGTGCCAGCAACCGGCCGAACTATGGCTACACCTTC	CASNRPNYGYTF
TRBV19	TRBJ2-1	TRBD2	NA	TGTGCCAGTAGTCGCCTAGCGGGTCGTGAGCAGTTCTTC	CASSRLAGREQFF
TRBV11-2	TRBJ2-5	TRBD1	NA	TGTGCCAGCAGCTCCTCCGGGACAGGGGGGGAGACCCAGTACTTC	CASSSSGTGGETQYF
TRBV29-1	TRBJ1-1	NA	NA	TGCAGCGTAGATAGTGGGCCTGAAGCTTTCTTT	CSVDSGPEAFF
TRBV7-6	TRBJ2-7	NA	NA	TGTGCCAGCAGCTTAGGGCCAGTCTCCTACGAGCAGTACTTC	CASSLGPVSYEQYF
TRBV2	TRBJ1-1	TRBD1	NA	TGTGCCAGCAGTGGACTCCCGGGACAGGGGGCAGGAGCTGAAGCTTTCTTT	CASSGLPGQGAGAEAFF
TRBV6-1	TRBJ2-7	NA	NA	TGTGCCAGCAGTGGGGAGACAGGCCCTGGGTTCTACGAGCAGTACTTC	CASSGETGPGFYEQYF
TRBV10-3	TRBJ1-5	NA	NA	TGTGCCATCAGTGGCTTTCAGACGGGAGGCTTACCCCAGCATTTT	CAISGFQTGGLPQHF
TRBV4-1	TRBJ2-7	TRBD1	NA	TGCGCCAGCAGCCAAGCCCCGGGACAGGACTCCTACGAGCAGTACTTC	CASSQAPGQDSYEQYF
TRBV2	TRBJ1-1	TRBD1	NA	TGTGCCAGCAGGGCAGGGGGCGTCGCTGAAGCTTTCTTT	CASRAGGVAEAFF
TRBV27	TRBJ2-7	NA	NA	TGTGCCAGCAGTGCCGTTGGCGGGTACACCTACGAGCAGTACTTC	CASSAVGGYTYEQYF
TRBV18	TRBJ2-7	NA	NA	TGTGCCAGCTCACCAGGAGACAGTCCCTACGAGCAGTACTTC	CASSPGDSPYEQYF
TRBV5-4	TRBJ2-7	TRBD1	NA	TGTGCCAGCAGCTTGGCGGGACAGGTAATCGACGAGCAGTACTTC	CASSLAGQVIDEQYF
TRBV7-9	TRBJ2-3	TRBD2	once	TGTGCCAGCAGCCCTCCTAGGGCGGGGGGCACAGATACGCAGTATTTT	CASSPPRAGGTDTQYF
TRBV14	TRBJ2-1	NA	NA	TGTGCCAGCAGCCAAGCTTGGACACAATACAATGAGCAGTTCTTC	CASSQAWTQYNEQFF
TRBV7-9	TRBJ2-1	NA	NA	TGTGCCAGCACCCCACCTGAAGCTTCATACAATGAGCAGTTCTTC	CASTPPEASYNEQFF
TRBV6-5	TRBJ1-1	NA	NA	TGTGCCAGCAGTTACTCTATTTTACGGGTGAACACTGAAGCTTTCTTT	CASSYSILRVNTEAFF
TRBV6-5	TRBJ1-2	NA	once	TGTGCCAGCAGTCCGAGGGGGGGAAGTAATGGCTACACCTTC	CASSPRGGSNGYTF
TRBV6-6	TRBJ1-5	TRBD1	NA	TGTGCCAGCAGTCGGGGGGGCAGGGGGAACAATCAGCCCCAGCATTTT	CASSRGGRGNNQPQHF
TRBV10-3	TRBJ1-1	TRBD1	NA	TGTGCCATCAGTGGGAGTACAACAGGGGCTAACACTGAAGCTTTCTTT	CAISGSTTGANTEAFF
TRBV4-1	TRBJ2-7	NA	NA	TGCGCCAGCAGCCAAGCGGTGCTCTCCTACGAGCAGTACTTC	CASSQAVLSYEQYF
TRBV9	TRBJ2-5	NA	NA	TGTGCCAGCAGCGCCCCAGGGCACCAAGAGACCCAGTACTTC	CASSAPGHQETQYF
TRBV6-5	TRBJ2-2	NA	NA	TGTGCCAGCAGTTACTCCGGGACTGGCACCGGGGAGCTGTTTTTT	CASSYSGTGTGELFF